This T cell receptor beta chain appears in the sequencing data of a study of blood T cell repertoires in COVID-19. Study in general: The United States, Italy and Spain were the sources of the acute and convalescent COVID-19 samples.

In the study's own analysis: Estimation of nucleated cell counts was performed using reference gene primer amplification. Clones were read by immunoSEQ multiplex PCR, and TCRdb kept only the in-frame ones, dropping some. D and trimming were read from the DNA, whereas the V and J calls and clone size are those reported in that table. The table shows hundreds of thousands of clones, with about nine tenths occurring only once. The CDR3 totals 18 residues. V gave up 2 bases and J gave up 1 base; unmatched junction bases: 8. CDR1 and CDR2 from the germline V gene are SGHNT and YYREEE (reference sequence). Participants, about 18 to 100 years old, spanned approximately 25 US areas.

The sequencing input was PBMCs or T cells enriched from blood (not recorded which). This clonotype was obtained from a man aged 35 to 55 who had recovered from COVID-19. The chain carries TRBV5-4 and TRBJ2-3, with 12 bases lining up with TRBD2. The CDR3 reads CASSFEPSGGAGTDTQYF. The CDR3, as DNA: TGTGCCAGCAGCTTTGAGCCTAGCGGGGGGGCCGGCACAGATACGCAGTATTTT.